The text below deals with one TCR beta chain. Its antigen remains unknown. Amplification used 60 Vbeta primers and 13 Jbeta primers. Clones were sequenced by immunoSEQ multiplex PCR, and TCRdb holds only the in-frame ones, with some missing. The table lists 120,000 or so clones, 60% to 85% of them singletons. The V gene lost 5 bases and the J gene lost 0 bases, with 11 bases spanning the gap. The CDR3 runs 15 residues. Germline V gives CDR1 MDHEN, CDR2 SYDVKM. These data are taken from a study of cytomegalovirus exposure and HLA in healthy donors. Study-wide results and limits: The authors enumerated roughly 160 TCR beta chains as linked to cytomegalovirus.

V is TRBV28 and J is TRBJ1-5; the D is unclear. This TCR was sampled from a woman between 40 and 55 years old in good health and CMV-seronegative. The source material was PBMCs. The CDR3 sequence is CASSKYGDSNQPQHF. DNA of the CDR3: TGTGCCAGCAGTAAGTATGGAGATAGCAATCAGCCCCAGCATTTT.